Shown below are 12 T cell receptor beta chains from a single sample sequenced in a study of T cell changes during pregnancy in multiple sclerosis (dated by TCRdb to about 2019). The library was built by means of the immunoSEQ multiplex PCR assay. TCRdb obtained this table from immuneACCESS and retained in-frame rearrangements with V and J assigned. These tables miss some clones; where compared with another copy, unresolved V genes account for less than half of the shortfall, and the remainder is unexplained. Counted in this sample were approximately 70,000 clones; approximately 95% of them appeared once. Of the sample, 0.13% to 0.15% falls within the top ten clones. This material consisted of CD4+ T cells from peripheral blood mononuclear cells, taken after pregnancy. These receptors all come from a female donor with multiple sclerosis, enrolled in a pregnancy study.

The rearrangement links TRBV14 to TRBJ2-2; TRBD1 matches 7 bases. Trimming at V came to 3 bases and at J to 7 bases, leaving 5 bases not matched to a gene. There are 14 residues in the CDR3. Germline V gives CDR1 SGHDN, CDR2 FVKESK. The CDR3 nucleotides read TGTGCCAGCAGCCACAGGGGGAGTAACGGGGAGCTGTTTTTT. It codes for CASSHRGSNGELFF.

The chain has TRBV25-1 and TRBJ2-5; D possibly corresponds to TRBD2 (6 bases). Germline V CDR1 and CDR2: MGHDK, SYGVNS. This CDR3 is built from 15 residues. V was shortened by 0 bases and J by 5 bases, with 13 bases between the two germline ends. CDR3 residues: CASSEYHGSLETQYF. The CDR3 DNA sequence: TGTGCCAGCAGTGAATATCACGGGAGTCTCGAGACCCAGTACTTC. Looking up the rest from reference TRBV25-1 and TRBJ2-5 gives the full variable domain: EADIYQTPRYLVIGTGKKITLECSQTMGHDKMYWYQQDPGMELHLIHYSYGVNSTEKGDLSSESTVSRIRTEHFPLTLESARPSHTSQYLCASSEYHGSLETQYFGPGTRLLVL.

V gene TRBV29-1 combines with J gene TRBJ2-7; TRBD2 agrees at 7 bases. CDR1 is SQVTM, CDR2 ANQGSEA, per germline. The V and J ends lost 7 bases and 5 bases, in that order; junction bases with no gene match: 11. This CDR3 region has 13 residues. The CDR3 bases are TGCAGCGCCCGACTTGCGGGAGAGCACGAGCAGTACTTC. Amino acid sequence: CSARLAGEHEQYF.

The chain couples TRBV5-5 to TRBJ2-7, with TRBD2 matching 9 bases. Germline V gene data show CDR1 as SGHKS and CDR2 as YYEKEE (reference sequence). This CDR3 comprises 15 residues. V was pared by 2 bases and J by 7 bases, with 10 bases of the junction left unmatched. The CDR3 region is CASSFPASGKGEQYF. Here the CDR3 DNA reads TGTGCCAGCAGCTTTCCGGCTAGCGGGAAAGGAGAGCAGTACTTC.

Points on this clone: Germline is not matched at one junction end, which may reflect a read error. This chain uses TRBV7-7 with TRBJ2-5; 10 nucleotides agree with TRBD1. The CDR3 covers 13 residues. Germline CDR1 is SSHAT and CDR2 is FNYEAQ (reference sequence). CDR3 nucleotide sequence: TGTGCTAGCAGCCTCGGACAGGGGGGAACCCAGTACTTC. Amino acid sequence: CASSLGQGGTQYF.

The chain combines TRBV28 with TRBJ1-2; a weak D match, TRBD1 (6 bases). Trimming took off 2 bases at V and 6 bases at J, with 13 bases between the two ends. Germline V gives CDR1 MDHEN, CDR2 SYDVKM. This CDR3 spans 14 amino acids. Here the CDR3 DNA reads TGTGCCAGCAGTTTAGTGGACAGTCTCGATGGCTACACCTTC. Translating gives CASSLVDSLDGYTF.

V gene TRBV10-3 combines with J gene TRBJ2-7, with 7 bases fitting TRBD1. The CDR3 is 15 amino acids. In germline, CDR1 is ENHRY, CDR2 SYGVKD. The junction had 9 bases not matched to a gene; V was cut back by 2 bases and J by 5 bases. CDR3 region: CAISESLTGAHEQYF. The CDR3 bases are TGTGCCATCAGTGAGAGCCTTACAGGGGCCCACGAGCAGTACTTC.

The J gene is TRBJ1-3, the V gene TRBV6-1, with TRBD1 as a possible D gene (6 bases). Germline CDR1 and CDR2: MNHNS and SASEGT. The CDR3 runs to 14 residues. V was trimmed by 7 bases and J by 3 bases, leaving 13 bases between them. CDR3 nucleotide sequence: TGTGCCAGCAAGGGGGTACAGAATGGAAACACCATATATTTT. Translation gives CASKGVQNGNTIYF.

The genes are TRBV18 and TRBJ2-7; a possible D gene is TRBD1 (5 bases). Between the trimmed V and J ends, which lost 3 bases and 6 bases, there was a span of 12 bases. The V gene's germline CDR1 is KGHSH and CDR2 LQKENI. The CDR3 contains 13 residues. The DNA of the CDR3 is TGTGCCAGCTCACCGACAGCCTCCGCCGAGCAGTACTTC. Translated, it gives CASSPTASAEQYF.

V gene TRBV7-2 combines with J gene TRBJ1-4; maybe TRBD1 (6 bases). In germline, CDR1 is SGHTA, CDR2 FQGNSA. Trimming shortened V by 5 bases and J by 7 bases, and 14 bases separated the two germline ends. This CDR3 region has 14 residues. DNA for the CDR3: TGTGCCAGCAGCCTGGACAGACTGAGTGAAAAACTGTTTTTT. This encodes CASSLDRLSEKLFF.

The gene calls are TRBV7-9 and TRBJ2-7; 7 bases are shared with TRBD1. Losses at the gene ends were 4 bases for V and 3 bases for J; bases not matched to a gene: 15. Germline V gene data show CDR1 as SEHNR and CDR2 as FQNEAQ (reference sequence). The CDR3 extends over 17 amino acids. The CDR3 DNA sequence: TGTGCCAGCAGCTCAGCACAGGGGAAGGTTGGCCTCTACGAGCAGTACTTC. It specifies CASSSAQGKVGLYEQYF.

J is TRBJ2-1 and V is TRBV5-1, with TRBD2 as a possible D gene (6 bases). The V end was cut by 0 bases, the J end by 10 bases, with 14 bases between. Germline V gene data show CDR1 as SGHRS and CDR2 as YFSETQ. The CDR3 length is 14 residues. The CDR3 DNA is TGCGCCAGCAGCTTGGGGGGGGAGAGGCGGGAGCAGTTCTTC. Its protein is CASSLGGERREQFF.